The 10 T cell receptor beta chains reported below all come from one sample, sequenced in a study of cytomegalovirus exposure and HLA in healthy donors. The PCR ran on 60 Vbeta and 13 Jbeta primers. This table comes from immunoSEQ multiplex PCR, and its TCRdb copy is limited to in-frame clones, with some not included. The sample consists of under 150,000 clones, around 77% of them appearing once. Sequencing input: PBMCs. The receptor set was obtained from a man younger than 45 in good health and CMV-seronegative.

This chain uses TRBV15 with TRBJ2-3; 7 bases match TRBD2. V lost 1 base, J lost 2 bases, and 3 bases stayed unmatched. This CDR3 has 15 residues. CDR1 and CDR2 from the germline V gene are LNHNV and YYDKDF (reference sequence). CDR3 nucleotides: TGTGCCACCAGCAGAGCGCGGGAGCCCACAGATACGCAGTATTTT. As protein: CATSRAREPTDTQYF.

The V gene is TRBV10-3, the J gene TRBJ1-3; 7 positions agree with TRBD1. The CDR3 is 14 amino acids. Germline V CDR1 and CDR2: ENHRY, SYGVKD. Germline trimming cut 5 bases from V and 2 bases from J; bases unmatched to any gene: 3. The CDR3 nucleotides read TGTGCCATCAGTTCCGGGACAGCTGGAAACACCATATATTTT. Protein product: CAISSGTAGNTIYF.

The rearrangement uses TRBV10-2 and TRBJ1-1, with a weak D call TRBD1 (6 bases). The CDR3 runs 12 residues. The V gene's germline CDR1 is WSHSY and CDR2 SAAADI. The germline V and J ends were trimmed by 6 bases and 1 base, with 6 bases remaining between them. The CDR3 nucleotides are TGCGCCAGCAGAGGGGGGAACACTGAAGCTTTCTTT. This codes for CASRGGNTEAFF.

As concerns this clone: One end of the junction fails to match germline, which may point to a read error. The rearrangement joins TRBV6-6 to TRBJ2-2; the match to TRBD2 covers 8 bases. The CDR3 extends over 15 amino acids. The germline V gene has CDR1 MNHNY and CDR2 SVGAGI (reference sequence). The CDR3 spells CASSDSGGHTGELFF. DNA for the CDR3: TGTGCCAGCAGTGACTCGGGGGGGCACACCGGGGAGCTGTTTTTT.

This chain links TRBV6-6 with TRBJ2-7; 10 positions match TRBD1. CDR1 is MNHNY, CDR2 SVGAGI, per germline (reference sequence). V shed 5 bases and J 5 bases; nucleotides not matched to a gene: 12. This CDR3 has 16 amino acids. DNA of the CDR3: TGTGCCAGCAGTCAGCTCCCGGGACAGGGGTTCGACGAGCAGTACTTC. Its protein is CASSQLPGQGFDEQYF.

This clone was counted once. The chain has TRBV11-1 and TRBJ2-7, with TRBD1 matching over 8 bases. V was pared by 1 base and J by 5 bases, with 4 bases of the junction left unmatched. Germline-derived CDR1 and CDR2 are SGHAT and FQDESV (reference sequence). The CDR3 consists of 14 residues. In DNA, the CDR3 is TGTGCCAGCAGCTTAGAAAGCAGGGGGCACGAGCAGTACTTC. Translating it yields CASSLESRGHEQYF.

This clone was recorded only once. The chain has TRBV5-4 and TRBJ2-7; 8 bases fit TRBD1. CDR1 is SGHNT, CDR2 YYREEE, per germline (reference sequence). The CDR3 runs to 15 residues. J was trimmed by 4 bases and V by 0 bases; bases with no gene match: 6. The CDR3: CASSLGRGQVYEQYF. CDR3 DNA sequence: TGTGCCAGCAGCTTGGGGAGGGGACAGGTTTACGAGCAGTACTTC.

This clone was seen only a few times. The gene calls are TRBV7-8 and TRBJ2-4, with 7 bases identical to TRBD1. Trimming removed 5 bases from V and 0 bases from J; junction bases left unmatched: 13. Germline CDR1 SGHVS, CDR2 FQNEAQ. The CDR3 consists of 18 residues. Here the CDR3 DNA reads TGTGCCAGCAGCCCACAGGGGACATGGAATATAGCCAAAAACATTCAGTACTTC. The encoded protein is CASSPQGTWNIAKNIQYF.

The chain has TRBV5-4 and TRBJ1-2; maybe TRBD1 (6 bases). Trimming shortened V by 4 bases and J by 7 bases, and 17 bases separated the two germline ends. This CDR3 has 14 residues. Per germline, CDR1 SGHNT and CDR2 YYREEE (reference sequence). CDR3 DNA sequence: TGTGCCAGCAGCATACCTACAGGGTTGGGTGGCTACACCTTC. Translated: CASSIPTGLGGYTF. The full variable domain, in which reference TRBV5-4 and TRBJ1-2 provide the parts outside the CDR3, is ETGVTQSPTHLIKTRGQQVTLRCSSQSGHNTVSWYQQALGQGPQFIFQYYREEENGRGNFPPRFSGLQFPNYSSELNVNALELDDSALYLCASSIPTGLGGYTFGSGTRLTVV.

This clone was seen a handful of times. This rearrangement joins TRBV7-9 to TRBJ2-7, with 7 positions matching TRBD2. This CDR3 contains 14 residues. Germline trimming cut 1 base from V and 6 bases from J; bases unmatched to any gene: 6. CDR1 and CDR2 (germline): SEHNR, FQNEAQ (reference sequence). CDR3 sequence reads: CASSLEAGRGEQYF. CDR3 in DNA: TGTGCCAGCAGCTTAGAAGCGGGACGTGGCGAGCAGTACTTC.